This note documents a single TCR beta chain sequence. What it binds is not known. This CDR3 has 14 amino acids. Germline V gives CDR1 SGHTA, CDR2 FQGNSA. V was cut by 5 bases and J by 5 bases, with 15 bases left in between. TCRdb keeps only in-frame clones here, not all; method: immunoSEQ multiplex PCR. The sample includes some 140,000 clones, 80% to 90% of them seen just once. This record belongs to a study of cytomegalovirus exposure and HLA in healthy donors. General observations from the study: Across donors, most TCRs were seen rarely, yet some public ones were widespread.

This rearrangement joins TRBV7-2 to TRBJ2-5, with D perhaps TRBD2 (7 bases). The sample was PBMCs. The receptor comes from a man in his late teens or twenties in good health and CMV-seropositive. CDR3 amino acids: CASSPLGGAETQYF. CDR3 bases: TGTGCCAGCAGCCCCCTAGGGGGGGCCGAGACCCAGTACTTC.